The T cell receptor beta chain under discussion was sequenced for a study of cytomegalovirus exposure and HLA in healthy donors. Profiling relied on immunoSEQ multiplex PCR, and the TCRdb table lists in-frame clones only, not all of them. The data show 100,000 to 120,000 clones, roughly 89% seen once. Trimming at V came to 3 bases and at J to 6 bases, leaving 5 bases not matched to a gene. Per germline, CDR1 SGHDT and CDR2 YYEEEE. CDR3 length equals 14 residues. The genes are TRBV5-6 and TRBJ2-3; TRBD2 matches 9 bases. The sample was PBMCs. The sequence derives from a woman aged 18-30 years in good health and CMV-seronegative. The CDR3 DNA sequence: TGTGCCAGCAGCTCCGGGACTAGCAGCGATACGCAGTATTTT. As protein: CASSSGTSSDTQYF.